This section outlines one T cell receptor (beta chain) sequence together with its context. This sample was taken from a study of blood T cells in healthy people across ages. With a J-beta primer mix and a sample-barcoded 5' primer, a second PCR ran 7 to 11 cycles. Using its own MiXCR run on the 5' RACE reads, TCRdb lists one record per CDR3 protein. This table holds about 1,600,000 distinct CDR3 sequences, 40% to 50% found once. Losses at the gene ends were 1 base for V and 6 bases for J; bases not matched to a gene: 5. The CDR3 sequence is 14 residues long. Germline CDR1 reads DFQATT; CDR2 reads SNEGSKA (reference sequence).

V and J are TRBV20-1 and TRBJ2-3; TRBD2 matches at 9 bases. The clonotype was recovered from a woman aged 18-30 years in good health. Sequencing was performed on blood. The CDR3 region has the DNA TGCAGTGCTAGAGTGAGGGCGGGAGGGGATACGCAGTATTTT. Protein: CSARVRAGGDTQYF.